This T cell receptor beta chain is drawn from a study of T cells expressing NK-cell markers. The wider study: Investigators obtained TCR beta repertoires from sorted CD3+CD56+NKG2C+, CD3+CD56+NKG2C- and CD3+CD56-NKG2C+ T cells.

This CDR3 comprises 13 residues. From germline, CDR1 is LNHDA and CDR2 SQIVND (reference sequence). The cDNA for TCR beta came from 5'RACE template switching with UMIs. TCRdb re-called the 5' RACE reads and catalogs CDR3 proteins one per entry, DNA excluded. There are approximately 110,000 distinct CDR3 sequences in the sample, with around a sixth held by the top ten. This chain connects TRBV19 to TRBJ1-3; the D call of TRBD1 rests on TCRdb alone, since no DNA is present to check it. The clonotype was recovered from a woman aged 18-70 years in good health. The specimen was blood T cells: a sorted CD56 or NKG2C T cell subset, CD4+ or CD8+ T cells, or bulk PBMC T cells (not recorded which). CDR3 region: CASSGTTGNTIYF.